The 29 T cell receptor beta chains given below trace back to one sample, sequenced in a study of T-cell memory formation after mild COVID-19. TCRdb recomputed calls from the 5' RACE reads with MiXCR, one row per CDR3 protein. The sample holds just over 350,000 distinct CDR3 sequences, 13% to 15% seen once. Input material: PBMCs or a T cell subset sorted from them (not recorded which). These receptors came from a man aged 18 to 29 who had mild COVID-19 (a few samples of this study predate the infection). Cell type and time point are not known.

This clonotype was detected only a few times. J is TRBJ1-2 and V is TRBV5-1; D remains unclear. CDR3 size: 14 residues. V was clipped by 3 bases and J by 6 bases, with 15 bases between them. The germline gives CDR1 SGHRS, CDR2 YFSETQ. The DNA of the CDR3 is TGCGCCAGCAGCTCACTCGGACTTATCGATGGCTACACCTTC. Amino acids: CASSSLGLIDGYTF.

This sequence joins TRBV7-2 and TRBJ2-5; 8 bases line up with TRBD2. V was clipped by 4 bases and J by 5 bases; unmatched bases: 6. The CDR3 totals 14 residues. Per the germline V gene, CDR1 is SGHTA and CDR2 is FQGNSA. The CDR3 DNA sequence: TGTGCCAGCAGCTCCGGACTAGCTCCGGAGACCCAGTACTTC. This encodes CASSSGLAPETQYF.

The CDR3 loop is CASSLGGAGELFF. As DNA, the CDR3 is TGTGCCAGCAGCTTAGGGGGGGCCGGGGAGCTGTTTTTT. The rearrangement joins TRBV7-2 to TRBJ2-2, with TRBD2 as a possible D gene (6 bases). Germline V gene data show CDR1 as SGHTA and CDR2 as FQGNSA. CDR3 length: 13 amino acids. Trimming took 1 base from V and 6 from J, leaving 6 bases between them.

This clonotype was detected only a few times. This chain uses TRBV6-5 with TRBJ1-1; 7 bases are shared with TRBD1. This CDR3 comprises 15 residues. Germline V gene sequence: CDR1 MNHEY, CDR2 SVGAGI. V dropped 2 bases and J dropped 0; count of bases not matched to a gene: 3. This CDR3 is CASSYKGQMNTEAFF. The CDR3 nucleotides read TGTGCCAGCAGTTACAAGGGACAGATGAACACTGAAGCTTTCTTT.

The rearrangement joins TRBV19 to TRBJ2-2, with TRBD1 matching over 8 bases. This CDR3 comprises 13 residues. Germline loops: CDR1 LNHDA, CDR2 SQIVND (reference sequence). The J segment lost 7 bases and the V segment lost 6 bases, leaving 4 bases of the junction unmatched. The CDR3 coding sequence is TGTGCCAGTAGGGAACAGGGGGTCGGGGAGCTGTTTTTT. Its translation: CASREQGVGELFF. Variable domain in full (rest from reference TRBV19 and TRBJ2-2): DGGITQSPKYLFRKEGQNVTLSCEQNLNHDAMYWYRQDPGQGLRLIYYSQIVNDFQKGDIAEGYSVSREKKESFPLTVTSAQKNPTAFYLCASREQGVGELFFGEGSRLTVL.

This clonotype came up a few times. This sequence joins TRBV24-1 and TRBJ2-7; possibly TRBD1 for D (5 bases). This CDR3 spans 16 amino acids. Germline assignment: CDR1 KGHDR and CDR2 SFDVKD. Trimming pared 9 bases from V and 2 bases from J, leaving 22 bases between. The CDR3 spells CATPYRDSPSTYEQYF. The DNA for the CDR3 is TGTGCCACCCCCTATCGCGACAGCCCGAGCACCTACGAGCAGTACTTC.

The gene calls are TRBV5-1 and TRBJ2-7; 7 bases line up with TRBD1. With 4 bases clipped from V and 2 bases from J, the junction kept 15 bases outside the gene matches. The CDR3 is 17 residues long. Germline CDR1 reads SGHRS; CDR2 reads YFSETQ. The CDR3 sequence is CASSRRTGGLMAYEQYV. The CDR3 nucleotides are TGCGCCAGCAGCCGTAGGACAGGAGGTCTCATGGCCTACGAGCAGTACGTC.

V and J are TRBV5-4 and TRBJ2-7; TRBD1 matches at 10 bases. This CDR3 contains 12 residues. CDR1 SGHNT and CDR2 YYREEE come from the germline V gene (reference sequence). CDR3 sequence reads: CVTGQGSHEQYF. The CDR3 DNA sequence: TGTGTGACGGGACAGGGGTCCCACGAGCAGTACTTC.

This clonotype was detected many times. The chain combines TRBV7-9 with TRBJ1-1; no clear D. Germline loops: CDR1 SEHNR, CDR2 FQNEAQ (reference sequence). V lost 3 bases and J lost 4, with 12 bases in between. The CDR3 has 14 residues. CDR3 amino acids: CASSFESGSTEAFF. In nucleotides, the CDR3 is TGTGCCAGCAGCTTTGAGTCGGGATCCACTGAAGCTTTCTTT.

V gene TRBV20-1 combines with J gene TRBJ2-2; D call uncertain. The CDR3 is 14 residues long. Looked up from germline, CDR1 is DFQATT and CDR2 is SNEGSKA (reference sequence). V gave up 3 bases and J gave up 5 bases, with 13 bases separating them. The CDR3 loop reads CSARRPLGTGELFF. CDR3 sequence (DNA): TGCAGTGCTAGGAGACCCCTGGGGACCGGGGAGCTGTTTTTT.

The DNA for the CDR3 is TGTGCCAGCAGACTCCCTCTGATGGCTAGCGGGGGCGCGAACACCGGGGAGCTGTTTTTT. Translated, it gives CASRLPLMASGGANTGELFF. The chain combines TRBV7-2 with TRBJ2-2; 10 nucleotides agree with TRBD2. CDR1 and CDR2 (germline): SGHTA, FQGNSA. V was clipped by 6 bases and J by 0 bases; unmatched bases: 16. The CDR3 has 20 amino acids.

This chain joins TRBV4-1 and TRBJ2-7, with TRBD1 as a possible D gene (6 bases). From germline, CDR1 is MGHRA and CDR2 YSYEKL. V lost 4 bases and J 4 bases, leaving 20 bases between the germline ends. CDR3 length: 16 amino acids. This CDR3 is CASSRSPDGRGYEQYF. The CDR3 nucleotides are TGCGCCAGCAGCCGTTCCCCCGACGGCAGGGGTTACGAGCAGTACTTC.

This clonotype was detected ten times or more. The chain joins TRBV20-1 to TRBJ2-7; D tentatively reads TRBD1 or TRBD2 (5 bases each). Trimming shortened V by 4 bases and J by 7 bases, and 26 bases separated the two germline ends. Germline assignment: CDR1 DFQATT and CDR2 SNEGSKA (reference sequence). This CDR3 has 16 amino acids. The CDR3 here is CSAMGERWGSLREQYF. DNA of the CDR3: TGCAGTGCTATGGGGGAACGTTGGGGATCTCTACGTGAGCAGTACTTC.

The chain uses TRBV7-6 and TRBJ2-3; possible D gene TRBD1, 6 bases. The length of the CDR3 is 14 residues. V was clipped by 3 bases and J by 5 bases, with 12 bases between them. Germline loops: CDR1 SGHVS, CDR2 FNYEAQ. The CDR3 protein is CASSFLAGEDTQYF. The CDR3 bases are TGTGCCAGCAGCTTCCTGGCAGGGGAAGATACGCAGTATTTT. The full variable domain, completed using reference TRBV7-6 and TRBJ2-3, is GAGVSQSPRYKVTKRGQDVALRCDPISGHVSLYWYRQALGQGPEFLTYFNYEAQQDKSGLPNDRFSAERPEGSISTLTIQRTEQRDSAMYRCASSFLAGEDTQYFGPGTRLTVL.

This chain links TRBV3-1 with TRBJ2-2, with D tentatively TRBD1 (6 bases). CDR3 length equals 15 residues. V dropped 4 bases and J dropped 4 bases, with 13 bases sitting between them. The germline CDR1 and CDR2 sequences are LGHDT and YNNKEL (reference sequence). Here the CDR3 reads CASSRPTGPTGELFF. CDR3 sequence (DNA): TGTGCCAGCAGCCGCCCCACAGGGCCCACCGGGGAGCTGTTTTTT. The full variable domain, in which reference TRBV3-1 and TRBJ2-2 provide the parts outside the CDR3, is DTAVSQTPKYLVTQMGNDKSIKCEQNLGHDTMYWYKQDSKKFLKIMFSYNNKELIINETVPNRFSPKSPDKAHLNLHINSLELGDSAVYFCASSRPTGPTGELFFGEGSRLTVL.

This chain joins TRBV2 and TRBJ1-1; D call uncertain. Germline CDR1 is SNHLY and CDR2 is FYNNEI. The CDR3 is made up of 15 amino acids. V lost 2 bases to trimming and J lost 1 base, with 11 bases between them. The CDR3 is CASSEQLITNTEAFF. The CDR3 DNA is TGTGCCAGCAGTGAACAGTTGATAACGAACACTGAAGCTTTCTTT. Based on the CDR3 plus reference TRBV2 and TRBJ1-1, the full variable domain is EPEVTQTPSHQVTQMGQEVILRCVPISNHLYFYWYRQILGQKVEFLVSFYNNEISEKSEIFDDQFSVERPDGSNFTLKIRSTKLEDSAMYFCASSEQLITNTEAFFGQGTRLTVV.

V is TRBV4-1 and J is TRBJ2-5, with 8 bases that match TRBD2. This CDR3 spans 17 amino acids. Unmatched junction bases numbered 9, after V lost 1 base and J lost 2 bases. CDR1 and CDR2 (germline): MGHRA, YSYEKL. The CDR3 sequence: CASSQGFVIAGQETQYF. In DNA form, the CDR3 reads TGCGCCAGCAGCCAAGGATTCGTGATAGCGGGGCAAGAGACCCAGTACTTC.

The chain recombines TRBV9 with TRBJ1-1, with D maybe TRBD1 (6 bases). The CDR3 runs 14 residues. V lost 4 bases, J lost 1 base, and 11 bases lay in between. Germline V CDR1 and CDR2: SGDLS, YYNGEE. This chain's CDR3 is CASSTRTENTEAFF. The CDR3 DNA follows: TGTGCCAGCAGCACCCGGACAGAGAACACTGAAGCTTTCTTT.

V and J are TRBV20-1 and TRBJ2-5; D remains ambiguous. The CDR3 has 12 amino acids. Germline CDR1 is DFQATT and CDR2 is SNEGSKA (reference sequence). Trimming took off 2 bases at V and 4 bases at J, with 8 bases between the two ends. DNA of the CDR3: TGCAGTGCTAGATTCCTCACAGAGACCCAGTACTTC. It specifies CSARFLTETQYF.

This clonotype occurred many times. V and J are TRBV3-2 and TRBJ1-1; TRBD1 is the table's D call and was not checked against the DNA. TRBV3-2 is tagged as a pseudogene. This CDR3 has 8 residues. CDR3 region: CASKGAFF. CDR3 DNA sequence: TGTGCCAGCAAGGGGGCTTTCTTT.

V usage is TRBV5-1 and J usage is TRBJ1-1; D might be TRBD1 (5 bases). V lost 2 bases to trimming and J lost 4 bases, with 9 bases between them. The germline CDR1 and CDR2 sequences are SGHRS and YFSETQ. This CDR3 spans 13 amino acids. The CDR3 sequence: CASSFPGSTEAFF. CDR3 DNA: TGCGCCAGCAGCTTCCCAGGGTCCACTGAAGCTTTCTTT.

The chain uses TRBV19 and TRBJ2-7, with TRBD2 matching 10 bases. The CDR3 length is 15 residues. J gave up 0 bases and V 6 bases, and 5 bases lay outside the gene matches. Germline CDR1 LNHDA, CDR2 SQIVND (reference sequence). Here the CDR3 DNA reads TGTGCCAGTAGCTCAGGACTAGCGGACTCCTACGAGCAGTACTTC. The encoded protein is CASSSGLADSYEQYF.

In this sample, this clonotype turned up a few times. The CDR3 spells CASSLSGTNNSPLHF. In DNA form, the CDR3 reads TGTGCCAGCAGTCTATCCGGGACGAACAATTCACCCCTCCACTTT. V gene TRBV6-5 combines with J gene TRBJ1-6; TRBD1 is a possible D gene (5 bases). The germline V gene encodes CDR1 MNHEY and CDR2 SVGAGI. CDR3 length equals 15 residues. Deletions cut 5 bases from V and 7 bases from J, with 15 bases between.

The chain employs TRBV20-1 and TRBJ1-5; the match to TRBD1 covers 7 bases. Trimming cost V 3 bases and J 5 bases; bases outside gene matches: 7. CDR3 length: 14 amino acids. Germline assignment: CDR1 DFQATT and CDR2 SNEGSKA (reference sequence). CDR3 protein: CSARQGGSHQPQHF. The CDR3 DNA follows: TGCAGTGCTAGGCAGGGGGGCTCCCATCAGCCCCAGCATTTT.

This clonotype was observed many times. The chain has TRBV5-1 and TRBJ2-1; no definite D call. The germline gives CDR1 SGHRS, CDR2 YFSETQ. This CDR3 spans 17 amino acids. V dropped 2 bases and J dropped 2 bases, with 17 bases sitting between them. The CDR3 nucleotides read TGCGCCAGCAGCTTCGTCGTTGTGTTAGGAACCTACAATGAGCAGTTCTTC. It specifies CASSFVVVLGTYNEQFF.

V is TRBV11-2 and J is TRBJ1-1; no reliable D call. Deletions cut 6 bases from V and 3 bases from J, with 23 bases between. Germline loops: CDR1 SGHAT, CDR2 FQNNGV. The CDR3 contains 17 residues. The CDR3 sequence: CASSIRVTTVVDTEAFF. CDR3 coding DNA: TGTGCCAGCAGTATACGGGTCACCACGGTCGTGGACACTGAAGCTTTCTTT.

This clonotype was counted between two and nine times. The chain recombines TRBV20-1 with TRBJ2-3; possibly TRBD2 for D (5 bases). Germline CDR1 and CDR2: DFQATT and SNEGSKA (reference sequence). CDR3 size: 13 residues. The V end lost 1 base, the J end lost 2 bases, and 7 bases lay between the germline ends. The CDR3 sequence is CSARGETTDTQYF. CDR3 bases: TGCAGTGCTAGAGGGGAGACCACAGATACGCAGTATTTT.

This clonotype was counted many times. This chain's CDR3 is CASSFGTPVTEAFF. The CDR3 DNA is TGTGCCAGCAGCTTTGGGACACCGGTCACTGAAGCTTTCTTT. The chain employs TRBV7-2 and TRBJ1-1, with a possible D match to TRBD1 (6 bases). Germline loops: CDR1 SGHTA, CDR2 FQGNSA. Trimming left V 3 bases short and J 4 bases short, with 12 bases between. This CDR3 spans 14 amino acids. Based on the CDR3 plus reference TRBV7-2 and TRBJ1-1, the full variable domain is GAGVSQSPSNKVTEKGKDVELRCDPISGHTALYWYRQSLGQGLEFLIYFQGNSAPDKSGLPSDRFSAERTGGSVSTLTIQRTQQEDSAVYLCASSFGTPVTEAFFGQGTRLTVV.

This clonotype was picked up a small number of times. The chain links TRBV10-3 to TRBJ1-3, with unresolved D. The V gene's germline CDR1 is ENHRY and CDR2 SYGVKD. Trimming removed 6 bases from V and 0 bases from J, with 6 bases in between. There are 13 residues in the CDR3. CDR3 region: CAIRASSGNTIYF. The CDR3 DNA sequence: TGTGCCATCAGGGCGAGCTCTGGAAACACCATATATTTT.